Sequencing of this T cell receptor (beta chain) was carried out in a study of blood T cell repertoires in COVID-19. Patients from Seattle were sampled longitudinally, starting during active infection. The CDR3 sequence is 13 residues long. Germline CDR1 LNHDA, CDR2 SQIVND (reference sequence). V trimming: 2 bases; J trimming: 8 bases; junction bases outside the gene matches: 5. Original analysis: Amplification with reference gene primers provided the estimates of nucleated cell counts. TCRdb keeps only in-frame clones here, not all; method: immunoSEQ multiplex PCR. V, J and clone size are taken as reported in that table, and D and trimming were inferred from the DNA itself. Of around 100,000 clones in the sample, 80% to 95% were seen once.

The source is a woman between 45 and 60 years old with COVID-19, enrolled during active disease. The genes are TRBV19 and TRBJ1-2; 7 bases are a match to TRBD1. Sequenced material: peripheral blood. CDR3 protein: CASSIRGRRGYTF. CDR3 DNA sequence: TGTGCCAGTAGTATAAGGGGGCGCCGAGGCTACACCTTC.